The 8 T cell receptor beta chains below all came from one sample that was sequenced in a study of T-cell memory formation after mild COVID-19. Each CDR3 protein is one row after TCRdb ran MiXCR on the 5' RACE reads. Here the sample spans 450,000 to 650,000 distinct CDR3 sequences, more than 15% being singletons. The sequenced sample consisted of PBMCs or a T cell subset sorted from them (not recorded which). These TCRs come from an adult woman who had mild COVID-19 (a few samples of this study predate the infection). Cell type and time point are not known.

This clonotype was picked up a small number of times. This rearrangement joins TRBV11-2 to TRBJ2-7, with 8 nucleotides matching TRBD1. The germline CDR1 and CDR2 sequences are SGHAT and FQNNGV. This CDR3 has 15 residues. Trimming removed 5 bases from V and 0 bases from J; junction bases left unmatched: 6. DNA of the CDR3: TGTGCCAGCAGCCTACAGGGGGGTCACTCCTACGAGCAGTACTTC. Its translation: CASSLQGGHSYEQYF.

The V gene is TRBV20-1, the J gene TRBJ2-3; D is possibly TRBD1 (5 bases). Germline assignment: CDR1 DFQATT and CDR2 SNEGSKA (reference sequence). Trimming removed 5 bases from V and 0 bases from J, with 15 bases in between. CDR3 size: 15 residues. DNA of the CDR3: TGCAGTGCTTGGACCCGCAGGGTTAGCACAGATACGCAGTATTTT. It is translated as CSAWTRRVSTDTQYF.

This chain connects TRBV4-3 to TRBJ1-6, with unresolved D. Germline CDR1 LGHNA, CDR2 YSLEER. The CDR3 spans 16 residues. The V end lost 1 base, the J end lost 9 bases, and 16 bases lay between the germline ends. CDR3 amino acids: CASSQVPGDVPSPLHF. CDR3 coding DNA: TGCGCCAGCAGCCAAGTCCCGGGAGACGTCCCTTCACCCCTCCACTTT.

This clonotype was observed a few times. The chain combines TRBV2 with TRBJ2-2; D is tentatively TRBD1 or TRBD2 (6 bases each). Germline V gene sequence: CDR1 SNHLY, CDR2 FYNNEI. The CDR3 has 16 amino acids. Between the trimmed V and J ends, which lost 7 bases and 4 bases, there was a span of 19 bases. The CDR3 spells CASKTGMAGFTGELFF. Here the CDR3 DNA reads TGTGCCAGCAAAACAGGGATGGCGGGATTCACCGGGGAGCTGTTTTTT.

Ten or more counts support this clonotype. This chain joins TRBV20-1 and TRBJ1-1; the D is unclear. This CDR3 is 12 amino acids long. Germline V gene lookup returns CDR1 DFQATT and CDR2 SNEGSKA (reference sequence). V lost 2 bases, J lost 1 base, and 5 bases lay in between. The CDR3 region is CSARQPNTEAFF. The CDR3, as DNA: TGCAGTGCTAGACAGCCGAACACTGAAGCTTTCTTT.

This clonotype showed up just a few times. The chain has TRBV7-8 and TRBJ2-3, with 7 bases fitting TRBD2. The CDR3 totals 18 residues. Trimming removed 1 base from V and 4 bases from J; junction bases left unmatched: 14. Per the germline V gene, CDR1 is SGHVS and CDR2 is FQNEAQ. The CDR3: CASSLVLSGLVFSDTQYF. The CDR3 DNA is TGTGCCAGCAGCTTAGTTCTCTCCGGACTAGTGTTTTCAGATACGCAGTATTTT.

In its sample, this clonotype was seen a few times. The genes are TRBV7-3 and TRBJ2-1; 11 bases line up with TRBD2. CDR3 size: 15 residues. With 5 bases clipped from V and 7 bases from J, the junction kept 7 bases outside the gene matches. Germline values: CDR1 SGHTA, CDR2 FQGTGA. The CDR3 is CASSPDSGRVNEQFF. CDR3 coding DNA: TGTGCCAGCAGCCCCGATAGCGGGAGGGTAAATGAGCAGTTCTTC.

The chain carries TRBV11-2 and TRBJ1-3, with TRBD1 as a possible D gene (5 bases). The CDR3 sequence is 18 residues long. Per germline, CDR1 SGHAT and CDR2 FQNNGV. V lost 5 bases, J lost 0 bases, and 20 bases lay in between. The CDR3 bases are TGTGCCAGCAGCGCGCTGACTCCGACAGACAGCTCTGGAAACACCATATATTTT. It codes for CASSALTPTDSSGNTIYF.